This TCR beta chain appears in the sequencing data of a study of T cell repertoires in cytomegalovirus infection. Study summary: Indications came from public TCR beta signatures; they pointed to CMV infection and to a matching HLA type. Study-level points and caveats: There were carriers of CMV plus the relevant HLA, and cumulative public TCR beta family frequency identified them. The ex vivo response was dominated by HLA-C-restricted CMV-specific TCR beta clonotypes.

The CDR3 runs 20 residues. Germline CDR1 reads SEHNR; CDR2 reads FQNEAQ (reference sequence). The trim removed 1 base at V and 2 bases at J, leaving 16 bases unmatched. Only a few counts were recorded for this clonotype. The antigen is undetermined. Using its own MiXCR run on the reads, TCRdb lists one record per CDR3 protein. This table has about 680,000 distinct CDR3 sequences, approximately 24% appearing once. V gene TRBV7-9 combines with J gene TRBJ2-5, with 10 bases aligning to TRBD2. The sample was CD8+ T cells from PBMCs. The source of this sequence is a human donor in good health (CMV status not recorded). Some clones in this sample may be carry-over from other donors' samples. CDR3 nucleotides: TGTGCCAGCAGCTTAGTTCCCGCATTCTTAGCGGGGGGACCACAAGAGACCCAGTACTTC. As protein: CASSLVPAFLAGGPQETQYF. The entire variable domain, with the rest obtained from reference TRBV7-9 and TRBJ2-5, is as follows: DTGVSQNPRHKITKRGQNVTFRCDPISEHNRLYWYRQTLGQGPEFLTYFQNEAQLEKSRLLSDRFSAERPKGSFSTLEIQRTEQGDSAMYLCASSLVPAFLAGGPQETQYFGPGTRLLVL.